This entry lists 4 T cell receptor beta chains sequenced from one sample in a study of blood T cell repertoires in COVID-19. Profiled with immunoSEQ multiplex PCR; TCRdb holds only in-frame clones, not every one. The data show approximately 210,000 clones, with less than 90% seen just once and less than 20% held by the top ten. Sequenced: peripheral blood. These receptors were taken from a man between 25 and 39 years old with active or convalescent COVID-19.

V is TRBV6-2 or TRBV6-3 and J is TRBJ1-1, with D unclear. The CDR3 has 14 amino acids. V was clipped by 1 base and J by 6 bases, with 12 bases between them. Germline V CDR1 and CDR2: MNHEY, SVGEGT. This chain's CDR3 is CASSYFELRAEAFF. The CDR3 coding sequence is TGTGCCAGCAGTTACTTCGAGCTGAGAGCTGAAGCTTTCTTT.

This clone is a singleton in its sample. The chain is built from TRBV7-2 and TRBJ2-7; a weak D match, TRBD1 (5 bases). CDR3 length: 16 residues. V gave up 5 bases and J gave up 0 bases, with 17 bases separating them. Germline CDR1 reads SGHTA; CDR2 reads FQGNSA. The CDR3 reads CASSHPRRQGSYEQYF. CDR3 in DNA: TGTGCCAGCAGCCATCCCCGGCGGCAGGGCTCCTACGAGCAGTACTTC.

This clone was picked up one time. The DNA of the CDR3 is TGTGCCAGCAGCTCCCCGACTAGCGGATACGAGCAGTACTTC. Its protein product is CASSSPTSGYEQYF. V gene TRBV7-9 combines with J gene TRBJ2-7, with TRBD2 identical over 9 bases. V lost 4 bases and J lost 4; bases outside the gene matches: 5. The CDR3 is 14 residues long. Germline values: CDR1 SEHNR, CDR2 FQNEAQ (reference sequence).

V and J are TRBV20-1 and TRBJ2-5; no definite D call. The CDR3 runs 11 residues. The V end was cut by 0 bases, the J end by 6 bases, with 5 bases between. Looked up from germline, CDR1 is DFQATT and CDR2 is SNEGSKA (reference sequence). CDR3: CSARDRKTQYF. The CDR3 DNA is TGCAGTGCTAGAGATCGTAAGACCCAGTACTTC.